The T cell receptor beta chain described here comes from a study of tumor-infiltrating lymphocytes in primary liver carcinoma. Each 20-30 mg portion of unsorted bulk tissue served as the source for co-extraction of RNA and DNA. CDR3 size: 13 residues. CDR1 and CDR2 from the germline V gene are SQVTM and ANQGSEA. This clonotype was seen a single time. The template, around 520 ng total RNA, yielded TCR beta cDNA made with a constant-region primer. Nested multiplex PCR, run for three rounds with slightly modified ARM-PCR, yielded TCR beta libraries. With TRBV1-TRBV30 forward primers and a C-beta reverse primer, the first two PCR rounds were run for approximately 10 cycles each. MiXCR was run by TCRdb on the multiplex PCR reads, yielding one entry per CDR3 protein. The data show roughly 100,000 distinct CDR3 sequences, approximately 82% seen once.

V usage is TRBV29-1 and J usage is TRBJ2-1, with D possibly being TRBD1 (6 bases). The J call is doubtful: the DNA matches TRBJ2-7 better. The specimen sequenced was liver tumor tissue from sampling region 3. Subset indicated: tumor region T3, left-lateral pole. This clonotype was sampled from a middle-aged man with primary liver carcinoma and hepatitis B virus infection. CDR3 sequence reads: CSGASLRDNEQYF. CDR3 in DNA: TGCAGCGGCGCTAGTCTGAGGGACAATGAGCAGTACTTC.